This TCR beta chain was sequenced in a study of T cells after yellow fever vaccination. TCRdb used MiXCR to reprocess the 5' RACE reads, holding one entry per CDR3 protein. This table has 500,000 to 700,000 distinct CDR3 sequences, roughly 21% appearing once. V shed 1 base, J shed 5 bases, and the junction held 6 bases outside the gene matches. Germline assignment: CDR1 MGHDK and CDR2 SYGVNS. CDR3 length: 16 residues. In its sample, this clonotype was seen a few times. The chain uses TRBV25-1 and TRBJ2-2, with 8 positions matching TRBD1. The specimen was PBMCs, collected 15 days after the yellow fever booster vaccination. The sequence derives from a man younger than 45 who received the YFV17D yellow fever vaccine. The CDR3 coding sequence is TGTGCCAGCAGTGAATGGGGCAGGGGGCGAACCGGGGAGCTGTTTTTT. It is translated as CASSEWGRGRTGELFF.